These T cell receptor beta chains were read from a single sample in a study of CD8 T cells in Susac syndrome. Using its own MiXCR run on the immunoSEQ multiplex PCR reads, TCRdb lists one record per CDR3 protein. The data hold under 250,000 distinct CDR3 sequences, with 93% observed a single time. The sample taken for sequencing was CD4+ T cells from PBMCs. All receptors come from a human donor with multiple sclerosis. Each CDR3 is given without its conserved first and last residue. Fields, in order: D gene, V gene, J gene, CDR3 protein. D genes are given only for firm matches.

NA	TRBV30	TRBJ2-5	AWRIQPQETQY
NA	TRBV11-2	TRBJ2-5	ASSLDRGAGPQETQY
NA	TRBV7-2	TRBJ2-2	ASSSSTTGELF
NA	TRBV2	TRBJ1-4	ASRQPNEKLF
NA	TRBV4-1	TRBJ1-2	ASSQDQVRVGGGTNYGYT
NA	TRBV5-1	TRBJ1-1	ASREDGEAF
NA	TRBV3-1	TRBJ2-5	ASSHEAVETQY
NA	TRBV29-1	TRBJ1-2	SVGGGAPTANYGYT
NA	TRBV7-8	TRBJ2-2	ASSASGAARNGELF
NA	TRBV3-1	TRBJ1-5	ASSQSPGNSNQPQH
NA	TRBV28	TRBJ2-2	ASSLTMGWTGELF
NA	TRBV25-1	TRBJ1-4	ASSAPRAGLNEKLF
NA	TRBV4-2	TRBJ2-7	ASSQVGRTGGYEQY
NA	TRBV20-1	TRBJ2-7	SAKVGRSQY
NA	TRBV6-5	TRBJ1-2	ASSYLGTTVDFYGYT
TRBD2	TRBV9	TRBJ2-3	ASSAGTSGTDTQY
NA	TRBV7-3	TRBJ1-1	ASSLGPLGTEAF
TRBD2	TRBV5-1	TRBJ2-3	ASSLLAGEIDTQY
NA	TRBV4-1	TRBJ2-7	ASSRRSILGSYEQY
NA	TRBV7-7	TRBJ2-5	ASTPQETQY
TRBD1	TRBV27	TRBJ2-1	ARPGQGRNEQF
NA	TRBV20-1	TRBJ2-5	SAPWQETQY
NA	TRBV12-5	TRBJ1-5	ASGLSPPTGQPQH
TRBD1	TRBV29-1	TRBJ1-3	SVPRPGTESSGNTIY
TRBD1	TRBV5-1	TRBJ1-2	ASSLGTGPGYT
NA	TRBV5-4	TRBJ2-6	ASSLSQGKSSGANVLT
TRBD1	TRBV19	TRBJ1-1	ASSSNPGGYSEAF
NA	TRBV6-5	TRBJ2-4	ASRDLRRMNIQY
TRBD2	TRBV13	TRBJ2-3	ASSREGSAGASTDTQY
NA	TRBV5-4	TRBJ2-5	ASSRELGQETQY
NA	TRBV20-1	TRBJ1-5	SASGWGSNQPQH
TRBD1	TRBV7-9	TRBJ1-1	ASSAPGQGVNTEAF
NA	TRBV6-4	TRBJ2-5	ASSALPGETQY
NA	TRBV12-3/TRBV12-4	TRBJ2-2	ASSLGRVTGELF
TRBD2	TRBV4-1	TRBJ2-5	ASSPMGGGLETQY
TRBD1	TRBV13	TRBJ2-1	ASSRQGAHNEQF
NA	TRBV20-1	TRBJ2-3	SASLPSSGDTQY
NA	TRBV5-4	TRBJ1-6	ASSFPGDSPLH
NA	TRBV4-2	TRBJ1-4	ASSTRQVQTNEKLF
TRBD1	TRBV9	TRBJ1-3	ASSPGGGNTIY
NA	TRBV28	TRBJ2-7	ASSSPGASSYEQY
NA	TRBV29-1	TRBJ1-5	SVGDPSGNQPQH
TRBD2	TRBV11-2	TRBJ2-3	ASSFGLAGDDTQY
TRBD2	TRBV19	TRBJ2-1	ASSVSGGIHGEQF
NA	TRBV29-1	TRBJ2-5	SVGHRQQETQY
NA	TRBV30	TRBJ1-3	AWSPPFYGSGNTIY
NA	TRBV5-1	TRBJ1-1	ASSLGWPPTHTEAF
TRBD1	TRBV28	TRBJ2-7	ASSSWTGGSYEQY
TRBD1	TRBV28	TRBJ1-6	ASSFNRGSYNSPLH
NA	TRBV9	TRBJ1-2	ASSPQDGYT
TRBD2	TRBV20-1	TRBJ2-1	SAIAGADEQF
NA	TRBV6-1	TRBJ2-1	ASSLGAPSSYNEQF
TRBD1	TRBV30	TRBJ1-1	AWSRTGGTEAF